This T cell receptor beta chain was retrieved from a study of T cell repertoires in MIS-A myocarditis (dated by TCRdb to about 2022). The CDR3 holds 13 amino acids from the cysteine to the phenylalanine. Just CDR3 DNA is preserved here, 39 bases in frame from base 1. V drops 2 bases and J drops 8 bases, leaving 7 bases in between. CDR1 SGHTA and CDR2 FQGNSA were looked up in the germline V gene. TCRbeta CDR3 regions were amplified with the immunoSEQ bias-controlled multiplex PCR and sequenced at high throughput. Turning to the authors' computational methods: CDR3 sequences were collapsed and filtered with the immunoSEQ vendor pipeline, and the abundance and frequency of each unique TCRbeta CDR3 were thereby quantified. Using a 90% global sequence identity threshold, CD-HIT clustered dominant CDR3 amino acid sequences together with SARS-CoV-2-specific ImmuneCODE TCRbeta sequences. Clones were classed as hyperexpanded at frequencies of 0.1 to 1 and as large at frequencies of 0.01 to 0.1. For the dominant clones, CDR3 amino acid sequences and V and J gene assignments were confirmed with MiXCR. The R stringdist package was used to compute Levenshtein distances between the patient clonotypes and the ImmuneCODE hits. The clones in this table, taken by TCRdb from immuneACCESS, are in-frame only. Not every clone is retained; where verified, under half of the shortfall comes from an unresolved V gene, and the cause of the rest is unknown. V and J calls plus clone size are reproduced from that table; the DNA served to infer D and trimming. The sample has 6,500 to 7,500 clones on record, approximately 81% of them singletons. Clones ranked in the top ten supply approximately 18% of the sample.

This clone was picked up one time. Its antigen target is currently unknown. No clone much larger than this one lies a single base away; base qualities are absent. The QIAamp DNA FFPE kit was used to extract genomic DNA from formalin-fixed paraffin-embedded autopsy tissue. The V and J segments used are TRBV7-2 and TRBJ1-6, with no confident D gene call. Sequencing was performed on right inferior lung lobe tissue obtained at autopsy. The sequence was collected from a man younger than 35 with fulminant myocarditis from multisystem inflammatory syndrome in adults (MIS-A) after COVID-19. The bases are TGTGCCAGCAGCTTAAGGTGGGATTCACCCCTCCACTTT. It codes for CASSLRWDSPLHF.